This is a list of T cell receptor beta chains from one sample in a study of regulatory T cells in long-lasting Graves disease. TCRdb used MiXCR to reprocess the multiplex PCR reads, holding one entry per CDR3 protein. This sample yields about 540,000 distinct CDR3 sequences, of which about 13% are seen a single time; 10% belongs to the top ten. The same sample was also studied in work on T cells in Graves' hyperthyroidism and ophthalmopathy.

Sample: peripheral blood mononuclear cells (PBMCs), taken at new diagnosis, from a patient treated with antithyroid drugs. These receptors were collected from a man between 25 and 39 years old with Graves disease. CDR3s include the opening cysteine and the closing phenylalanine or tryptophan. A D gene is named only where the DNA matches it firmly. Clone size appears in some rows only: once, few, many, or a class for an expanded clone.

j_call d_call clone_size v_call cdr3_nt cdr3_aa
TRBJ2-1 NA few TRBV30 TGTGCCTGGAGTCTGGTATCCAATAACAATGAGCAGTTCTTC CAWSLVSNNNEQFF
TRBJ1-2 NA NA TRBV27 TGTGCCAGCAGTTTATTGGGTACAGATAACTATGGCTACACCTTC CASSLLGTDNYGYTF
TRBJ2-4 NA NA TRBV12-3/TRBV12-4 TGTGCCAGCAGCCGCTTTGGGGGGAACAAAAACATTCAGTACTTC CASSRFGGNKNIQYF
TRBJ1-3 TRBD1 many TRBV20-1 TGCAGTGCTAGAGATCGACAGGGAGGTGGAAACACCATATATTTT CSARDRQGGGNTIYF
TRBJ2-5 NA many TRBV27 TGTGCCAGCAGGCCTCTTGGGGACACGGAGACCCAGTACTTC CASRPLGDTETQYF
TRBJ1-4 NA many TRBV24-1 TGTGCCACCAGTGAGGGGGTAGAGGATGAAAAACTGTTTTTT CATSEGVEDEKLFF
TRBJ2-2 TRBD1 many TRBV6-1 TGTGCCAGCAGGGGGACAGGGGGCGGGTATGGTAGCACCGGGGAGCTGTTTTTT CASRGTGGGYGSTGELFF
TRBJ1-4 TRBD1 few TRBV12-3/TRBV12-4 TGTGCCAGCAGTTTGGGGCAGTGGACAGGCACTAATGAAAAACTGTTTTTT CASSLGQWTGTNEKLFF
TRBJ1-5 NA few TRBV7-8 TGTGCCAGCAGCTTAGGGGGGGACTATCAGCCCCAGCATTTT CASSLGGDYQPQHF
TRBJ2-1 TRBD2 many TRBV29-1 TGCAGCGTGGCCGGGACTAGCTACAATGAGCAGTTCTTC CSVAGTSYNEQFF
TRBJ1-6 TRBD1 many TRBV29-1 TGCAGCGTCCGGACAGGGGATTCACCCCTCCACTTT CSVRTGDSPLHF
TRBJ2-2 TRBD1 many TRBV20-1 TGCAGTGCCACCCCCGGGACAGGCGGCACCGGGGAGCTGTTTTTT CSATPGTGGTGELFF
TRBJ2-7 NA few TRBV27 TGTGCCAGCAGTCCCTGGGGTGCGTTGATCTACGAGCAGTACTTC CASSPWGALIYEQYF
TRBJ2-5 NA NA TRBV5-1 TGCGCCAGCAGCGCCTGGGGCGAGGGAGAGACCCAGTACTTC CASSAWGEGETQYF
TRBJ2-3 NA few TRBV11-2 TGTGCCAGCAGCTTCCTGGACTCGAACACAGATACGCAGTATTTT CASSFLDSNTDTQYF
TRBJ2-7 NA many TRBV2 TGTGCCAGCAGTGCGGGCCAGGACGAGCAGTACTTC CASSAGQDEQYF
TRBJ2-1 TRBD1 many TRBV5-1 TGCGCCAGCAGCATCGGACAGGGGAGGATCAATGAGCAGTTCTTC CASSIGQGRINEQFF
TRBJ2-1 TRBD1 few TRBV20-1 TGCAGTGCTAGACCCGCCAGGGGGAGCTCCTACAATGAGCAGTTCTTC CSARPARGSSYNEQFF
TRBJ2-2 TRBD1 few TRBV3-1 TGTGCCAGCAGGCAGGGGGCGAACACCGGGGAGCTGTTTTTT CASRQGANTGELFF
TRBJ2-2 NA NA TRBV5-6 TGTGCCAGCAGCGGGGGCCAGGCTACCGGGGAGCTGTTTTTT CASSGGQATGELFF
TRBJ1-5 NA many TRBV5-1 TGCGCCAGCAGCGAAGGGGGCAATCAGCCCCAGCATTTT CASSEGGNQPQHF
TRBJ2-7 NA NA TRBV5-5 TGTGCCAGCAGCTTGGGATCCGGAGGGGGATCCCCCTACGAGCAGTACTTC CASSLGSGGGSPYEQYF
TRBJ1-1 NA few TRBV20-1 TGCAGTGCAGAGGGGCAAGGCGCTGAAGCTTTCTTT CSAEGQGAEAFF
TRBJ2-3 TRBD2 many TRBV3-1 TGTGCCAGCAGCCATCCCGCGACTAGCAACCCCACAGATACGCAGTATTTT CASSHPATSNPTDTQYF
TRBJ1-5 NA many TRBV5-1 TGCGCCAGCAGCTTGGCAGGGGCCGATCAGCCCCAGCATTTT CASSLAGADQPQHF
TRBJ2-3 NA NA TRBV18 TGTGCCAGCTCACCACAAGCGGCGAACACAGATACGCAGTATTTT CASSPQAANTDTQYF
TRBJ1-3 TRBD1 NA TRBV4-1 TGCGCCAGCAGCCACCCCACGACAGGGGAGTCGCGTGGAAACACCATATATTTT CASSHPTTGESRGNTIYF
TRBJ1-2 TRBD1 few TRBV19 TGTGCCAGTAGTTCGGGACAGCGCTACACCTTC CASSSGQRYTF
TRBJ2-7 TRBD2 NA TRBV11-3 TGTGCCAGCAGCTCTAGCGGGAGTAATCGGGAGCAGTACTTC CASSSSGSNREQYF
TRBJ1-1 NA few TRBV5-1 TGCGCCAGCAGCTCTCTAATGGGGGACACTGAAGCTTTCTTT CASSSLMGDTEAFF
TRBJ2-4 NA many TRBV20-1 TGCAGTGCTAGCGGCCTAGCCTTTGGCAAAAACATTCAGTACTTC CSASGLAFGKNIQYF
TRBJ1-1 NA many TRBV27 TGTGCCAGCAGTCCACAGGGAGGGGGGAACACTGAAGCTTTCTTT CASSPQGGGNTEAFF
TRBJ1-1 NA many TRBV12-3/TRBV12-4 TGTGCCAGCAGTTTGGATCTGGACCTTGAAGCTTTCTTT CASSLDLDLEAFF
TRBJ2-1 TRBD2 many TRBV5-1 TGCGCCAGCAGCTTGGATCTGGGAGGGTCCTACAATGAGCAGTTCTTC CASSLDLGGSYNEQFF
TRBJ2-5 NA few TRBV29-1 TGCAGCGTTGAAGACGTAGGAGGGGGAGAGACCCAGTACTTC CSVEDVGGGETQYF
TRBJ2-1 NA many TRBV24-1 TGTGCCACCAGTGTGGAGGGACAGTCCAATGAGCAGTTCTTC CATSVEGQSNEQFF
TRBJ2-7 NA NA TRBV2 TGTGCCATTTCCCCAGGGACCGACGAGCAGTACTTC CAISPGTDEQYF
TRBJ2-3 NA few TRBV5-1 TGCGCCAGCAGGCTGGGGGACAGCACAGATACGCAGTATTTT CASRLGDSTDTQYF
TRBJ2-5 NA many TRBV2 TGTGCCAGCAGTGTAACCCAGGGGCGGACCCAGTACTTC CASSVTQGRTQYF
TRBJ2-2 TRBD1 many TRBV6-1 TGTGCCAGCTCCCGGACAGGGGAAATGGGCGGGGAGCTGTTTTTT CASSRTGEMGGELFF
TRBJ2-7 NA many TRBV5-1 TGTGCCAGCAGCTCGGACAGATCCTACGAGCAGTACTTC CASSSDRSYEQYF